This TCR beta chain came from a study of PD-1 blockade in mismatch repair-deficient tumors. Overall study context: Enrolled about 2013-2016, patients had progressing, pretreated mismatch repair-deficient cancers of about twelve types.

Study-level points and caveats: Tumor-resident clones, often undetectable pretreatment in blood, expanded then contracted after pembrolizumab.

Every patient had mismatch repair deficiency by PCR or immunohistochemistry. Three pembrolizumab responders had their TCRs sequenced. The CDR3 totals 14 residues. CDR1 is SGHVS and CDR2 is FQNEAQ in the germline V gene. V was clipped by 5 bases and J by 5 bases, with 15 bases between them. TCRdb keeps only in-frame clones here, not all; method: immunoSEQ multiplex PCR. The sample has approximately 63,000 clones; roughly 88% are singletons. In the case of this clone: Its antigen is not known.

The sequence derives from an adult with mismatch repair-deficient cancer. The source was peripheral blood, collected 52 weeks after starting pembrolizumab. J is TRBJ2-5 and V is TRBV7-8; no clear D. CDR3 region: CASSPPVPRETQYF. As DNA, the CDR3 is TGTGCCAGCAGCCCCCCGGTACCCCGGGAGACCCAGTACTTC.